Below are 31 T cell receptor beta chains sequenced from a single sample in a study of T cell responses to AZD1222 COVID-19 vaccine. Using immunoSEQ multiplex PCR, the repertoire was profiled, and TCRdb retains in-frame clones only, with some absent. The sample includes about 69,000 clones, roughly 80% seen only once; the top ten take about 23%. The sample in question was peripheral blood, obtained 28 days after the second AZD1222 dose. These receptors came from an adult who received the AZD1222 COVID-19 vaccine.

Only one count was recorded for this clone. The gene calls are TRBV7-6 and TRBJ1-1; D ambiguous. Trimming left V 6 bases short and J 6 bases short, with 14 bases between. CDR1 SGHVS and CDR2 FNYEAQ come from the germline V gene. This CDR3 comprises 13 residues. CDR3 nucleotide sequence: TGTGCCAGCAGTACAATGGACGGGGCTGAAGCTTTCTTT. Translated: CASSTMDGAEAFF.

The CDR3 DNA is TGTGCCAGCAGTGAGATGTACGGAGACAGGGGATATGGAAACACCATATATTTT. Its protein is CASSEMYGDRGYGNTIYF. V and J are TRBV2 and TRBJ1-3; 8 bases line up with TRBD1. The CDR3 is made up of 18 amino acids. The V segment lost 3 bases and the J segment 3 bases; nucleotides outside the gene matches: 13. The germline CDR1 and CDR2 sequences are SNHLY and FYNNEI.

V gene TRBV5-4 combines with J gene TRBJ2-7; D possibly corresponds to TRBD2 (5 bases). The ends were cut back, 4 bases at V and 7 bases at J, with 15 bases in the middle. Germline CDR1 SGHNT, CDR2 YYREEE (reference sequence). The CDR3 is 13 residues long. The CDR3 bases are TGTGCCAGCAGCCGACGGGGAGTGGGGGAGCAGTACTTC. Its translation: CASSRRGVGEQYF. The variable domain in full, with the rest retrieved from reference TRBV5-4 and TRBJ2-7, is ETGVTQSPTHLIKTRGQQVTLRCSSQSGHNTVSWYQQALGQGPQFIFQYYREEENGRGNFPPRFSGLQFPNYSSELNVNALELDDSALYLCASSRRGVGEQYFGPGTRLTVT.

The rearrangement uses TRBV3-1 (or the pseudogene TRBV3-2) and TRBJ1-2; 10 bases align to TRBD1. The CDR3 covers 14 residues. J gave up 5 bases and V 2 bases, and 2 bases lay outside the gene matches. From germline, CDR1 is LGHDT and CDR2 YNNKEL (reference sequence). The DNA of the CDR3 is TGTGCCAGCAGCCAACGGGGACAGGGGTATGGCTACACCTTC. The encoded protein is CASSQRGQGYGYTF.

V and J are TRBV6-5 and TRBJ1-5; unclear D gene. Looked up from germline, CDR1 is MNHEY and CDR2 is SVGAGI. The CDR3 covers 12 residues. Trimming took 5 bases from V and 6 from J, leaving 8 bases between them. CDR3 sequence (DNA): TGTGCCAGCAGTCAGAACGGTCAGCCCCAGCATTTT. Translated: CASSQNGQPQHF.

The chain uses TRBV24-1 and TRBJ2-1; a possible D gene is TRBD2 (5 bases). The germline V and J ends were trimmed by 0 bases and 6 bases, with 14 bases remaining between them. The germline CDR1 and CDR2 sequences are KGHDR and SFDVKD. The CDR3 runs 16 residues. CDR3 nucleotides: TGTGCCACCAGTGATTTGGGCGCCGGAGGTCGCAATGAGCAGTTCTTC. Protein sequence: CATSDLGAGGRNEQFF.

In DNA, the CDR3 is TGTGCCTGGAGTTCGGGGGTATCCTACGAGCAGTACTTC. Its protein is CAWSSGVSYEQYF. J is TRBJ2-7 and V is TRBV30; weak D call: TRBD2 (6 bases). In germline, CDR1 is GTSNPN, CDR2 SVGIG (reference sequence). V lost 2 bases and J 1 base, leaving 9 bases between the germline ends. The CDR3 length is 13 residues.

The chain combines TRBV6-1 with TRBJ2-7; 8 bases are shared with TRBD2. This CDR3 comprises 15 residues. Per the germline V gene, CDR1 is MNHNS and CDR2 is SASEGT. With 3 bases clipped from V and 2 bases from J, the junction kept 6 bases outside the gene matches. The CDR3 protein is CASSDSSGGPYEQYF. The DNA for the CDR3 is TGTGCCAGCAGTGATTCCAGCGGGGGTCCCTACGAGCAGTACTTC.

The chain links TRBV2 to TRBJ1-2; D may be TRBD1 (6 bases). This CDR3 comprises 15 residues. V was trimmed by 5 bases and J by 6 bases, leaving 19 bases between them. Germline CDR1 is SNHLY and CDR2 is FYNNEI. The CDR3 region has the DNA TGTGCCAGCAGTCCCGACAGGTCCCTAAGAAATGGCTACACCTTC. Amino acid sequence: CASSPDRSLRNGYTF.

The chain employs TRBV27 and TRBJ2-7; TRBD2 agrees at 7 bases. The length of the CDR3 is 16 residues. Germline CDR1 is MNHEY and CDR2 is SMNVEV (reference sequence). Trimming at V came to 1 base and at J to 1 base, leaving 7 bases not matched to a gene. This CDR3 is CASSLYRAGPSYEQYF. The CDR3 region has the DNA TGTGCCAGCAGTTTATATAGAGCGGGACCGTCCTACGAGCAGTACTTC.

This chain connects TRBV5-4 to TRBJ1-1; D not resolved. This CDR3 comprises 14 residues. The V end lost 1 base, the J end lost 6 bases, and 13 bases lay between the germline ends. The germline V gene has CDR1 SGHNT and CDR2 YYREEE (reference sequence). CDR3 sequence (DNA): TGTGCCAGCAGCTTGTCTCTCTCAAGGGCTGAAGCTTTCTTT. Amino acid sequence: CASSLSLSRAEAFF.

In nucleotides, the CDR3 is TGTGCCAGCACTTCCCACGGGGGGACGGGTGAGCAGTTCTTC. Its protein is CASTSHGGTGEQFF. The rearrangement joins TRBV7-2 to TRBJ2-1, with 7 bases identical to TRBD2. V gave up 7 bases and J gave up 9 bases; unmatched junction bases: 12. The CDR3 totals 14 residues. Germline V gives CDR1 SGHTA, CDR2 FQGNSA.

This clone was detected once. The chain uses TRBV6-5 and TRBJ2-2, with a tentative D call TRBD1 (6 bases). Looked up from germline, CDR1 is MNHEY and CDR2 is SVGAGI. The CDR3 contains 13 residues. V was trimmed by 8 bases and J by 0 bases, leaving 7 bases between them. The DNA of the CDR3 is TGTGCCAGCGGGGGCCCGAACACCGGGGAGCTGTTTTTT. This gives the protein CASGGPNTGELFF.

This chain connects TRBV23-1 to TRBJ2-7; D remains ambiguous. TRBV23-1 is flagged as an ORF with uncertain function. Trimming pared 7 bases from V and 3 bases from J, leaving 10 bases between. This CDR3 comprises 12 residues. The CDR3 DNA is TGCGCCAGCAAGACCCGAGACTACGAGCAGTACTTC. Translation: CASKTRDYEQYF.

DNA of the CDR3: TGTGCCACCAGGGGACAGGGCGCGGACCAGCCCCAGCATTTT. Its translation: CATRGQGADQPQHF. The gene calls are TRBV24-1 and TRBJ1-5, with 9 positions matching TRBD1. Trimming at V came to 7 bases and at J to 7 bases, leaving 7 bases not matched to a gene. CDR1 KGHDR and CDR2 SFDVKD come from the germline V gene. The CDR3 runs to 14 residues.

V gene TRBV4-1 combines with J gene TRBJ2-2; D is perhaps TRBD2 (5 bases). V lost 0 bases and J 6 bases, leaving 14 bases between the germline ends. Germline CDR1 is MGHRA and CDR2 is YSYEKL. The CDR3 has 16 residues. The CDR3 DNA follows: TGCGCCAGCAGCCAAGATTCGGGGTGGGCCTCCGGGGAGCTGTTTTTT. Residues: CASSQDSGWASGELFF.

This chain joins TRBV2 and TRBJ1-2, with TRBD1 identical over 8 bases. There are 12 residues in the CDR3. Germline CDR1 is SNHLY and CDR2 is FYNNEI. Trimming took 6 bases from V and 8 from J; bases not matched to a gene: 5. In DNA form, the CDR3 reads TGTGCCAGCAGCACAGGGGGGGGCGGCTACACCTTC. Amino acid sequence: CASSTGGGGYTF.

V usage is TRBV7-9 and J usage is TRBJ1-5; D remains unclear. V was trimmed by 8 bases and J by 11 bases, leaving 22 bases between them. Germline values: CDR1 SEHNR, CDR2 FQNEAQ (reference sequence). The CDR3 is made up of 14 amino acids. DNA for the CDR3: TGTGCCAGCTCCTCCTTGGTGGCTTCCGAGTCCCAGCATTTT. Residues: CASSSLVASESQHF.

This rearrangement joins TRBV3-1 (or the pseudogene TRBV3-2) to TRBJ1-2; TRBD1 matches 7 bases. The V gene's germline CDR1 is LGHDT and CDR2 YNNKEL (reference sequence). The length of the CDR3 is 16 residues. The V gene end was trimmed by 3 bases and the J gene end by 7 bases; junction bases not matched to a gene: 14. CDR3 in DNA: TGTGCCAGCAGCCACAGTGACAGGGCGACCGGGGGTGGCTACACCTTC. Amino acid sequence: CASSHSDRATGGGYTF.

This clone was observed a single time. The chain is built from TRBV28 and TRBJ1-2; 9 bases agree with TRBD1. The CDR3 length is 15 residues. From germline, CDR1 is MDHEN and CDR2 SYDVKM. The J segment lost 5 bases and the V segment lost 4 bases, leaving 8 bases of the junction unmatched. CDR3 region: CASSSPWTGEYGYTF. The CDR3 region has the DNA TGTGCCAGCAGTTCTCCCTGGACAGGGGAGTATGGCTACACCTTC.

The J gene is TRBJ1-2, the V gene TRBV10-3; 9 positions match TRBD1. Trimming at V came to 4 bases and at J to 1 base, leaving 4 bases not matched to a gene. This CDR3 is 15 amino acids long. Per the germline V gene, CDR1 is ENHRY and CDR2 is SYGVKD. For the CDR3, the DNA is TGTGCCATCAGTGGTCAGACAGGGGGTAACTATGGCTACACCTTC. Its translation is CAISGQTGGNYGYTF.

This clone was seen more than once but under ten times. The chain couples TRBV2 to TRBJ1-4; a possible D gene is TRBD1 (6 bases). V was trimmed by 9 bases and J by 7 bases, leaving 12 bases between them. Germline lookup yields CDR1 SNHLY and CDR2 FYNNEI. This CDR3 has 12 residues. CDR3 DNA sequence: TGTGCCAGTAGAACAGGGTTTGAAAAACTGTTTTTT. This gives the protein CASRTGFEKLFF.

The chain joins TRBV5-6 to TRBJ1-4, with D uncertain. This CDR3 spans 16 amino acids. Trimming cost V 2 bases and J 0 bases, with 11 bases left between them. Germline CDR1 is SGHDT and CDR2 is YYEEEE. Here the CDR3 DNA reads TGTGCCAGCAGCTTCGACTCCAGAGCAACTAATGAAAAACTGTTTTTT. Translated, it gives CASSFDSRATNEKLFF. Complete variable domain (other parts from reference TRBV5-6 and TRBJ1-4): DAGVTQSPTHLIKTRGQQVTLRCSPKSGHDTVSWYQQALGQGPQFIFQYYEEEERQRGNFPDRFSGHQFPNYSSELNVNALLLGDSALYLCASSFDSRATNEKLFFGSGTQLSVL.

The genes are TRBV4-1 and TRBJ1-3; D ambiguous. Trimming shortened V by 1 base and J by 4 bases, and 5 bases separated the two germline ends. The CDR3 runs to 13 residues. Germline CDR1 and CDR2: MGHRA and YSYEKL. This CDR3 reads CASSQGQGNTIYF. In DNA, the CDR3 is TGCGCCAGCAGCCAAGGTCAGGGAAACACCATATATTTT.

This chain uses TRBV6-1 with TRBJ1-2; D not certain. There are 15 residues in the CDR3. Germline CDR1 is MNHNS and CDR2 is SASEGT. V lost 2 bases and J 7 bases, leaving 17 bases between the germline ends. The CDR3 is CASSELSTERGGYTF. Written as DNA, the CDR3 is TGTGCCAGCAGTGAACTCTCAACTGAGCGTGGTGGCTACACCTTC.

The chain uses TRBV11-2 and TRBJ2-2, with D unclear. The ends were cut back, 3 bases at V and 8 bases at J, with 4 bases in the middle. Germline loops: CDR1 SGHAT, CDR2 FQNNGV. CDR3 length: 11 residues. The chain's CDR3 is CASSFRGELFF. In nucleotides, the CDR3 is TGTGCCAGCAGCTTTCGGGGGGAGCTGTTTTTT. The whole variable domain, remainder taken from reference TRBV11-2 and TRBJ2-2, is EAGVAQSPRYKIIEKRQSVAFWCNPISGHATLYWYQQILGQGPKLLIQFQNNGVVDDSQLPKDRFSAERLKGVDSTLKIQPAKLEDSAVYLCASSFRGELFFGEGSRLTVL.

CDR3 nucleotide sequence: TGTGCCAGCAGTTATATAGCGGGAGAAATTTACGAGCAGTACTTC. Its protein product is CASSYIAGEIYEQYF. The genes are TRBV6-5 and TRBJ2-7, with 9 bases lining up with TRBD2. The CDR3 contains 15 residues. The germline gives CDR1 MNHEY, CDR2 SVGAGI. Trimming at V came to 3 bases and at J to 4 bases, leaving 7 bases not matched to a gene.

The rearrangement uses TRBV11-1 and TRBJ2-7; TRBD1 matches at 9 bases. This CDR3 has 16 amino acids. V lost 5 bases, J lost 6 bases, and 14 bases stayed unmatched. Germline CDR1 is SGHAT and CDR2 is FQDESV (reference sequence). The CDR3 DNA sequence: TGTGCCAGCAGCGCCCGCACAGGGGGCGCCGGGGGCGAGCAGTACTTC. Its translation is CASSARTGGAGGEQYF.

This clone was recorded a few times. The J gene is TRBJ2-7, the V gene TRBV12-3 or TRBV12-4, with TRBD2 as a possible D gene (5 bases). V was pared by 4 bases and J by 4 bases, with 8 bases between. The CDR3 is 12 amino acids. The CDR3 sequence: CASSSGVYEQYF. In DNA, the CDR3 is TGTGCCAGCAGTTCCGGGGTATACGAGCAGTACTTC.

J is TRBJ1-2 and V is TRBV19, with D tentatively TRBD1 (5 bases). Trimming removed 3 bases from V and 6 bases from J, with 14 bases in between. Germline-derived CDR1 and CDR2 are LNHDA and SQIVND (reference sequence). This CDR3 has 14 amino acids. The chain's CDR3 is CASSIDQGRDGYTF. The CDR3 nucleotides read TGTGCCAGTAGTATTGATCAGGGACGTGATGGCTACACCTTC. Filled out from reference TRBV19 and TRBJ1-2, the complete variable domain reads DGGITQSPKYLFRKEGQNVTLSCEQNLNHDAMYWYRQDPGQGLRLIYYSQIVNDFQKGDIAEGYSVSREKKESFPLTVTSAQKNPTAFYLCASSIDQGRDGYTFGSGTRLTVV.

The CDR3 is CAWSSGLNTEAFF. Written as DNA, the CDR3 is TGTGCCTGGAGCTCGGGACTAAACACTGAAGCTTTCTTT. The V and J genes are TRBV30 and TRBJ1-1; a possible D gene is TRBD1 (5 bases). Germline assignment: CDR1 GTSNPN and CDR2 SVGIG (reference sequence). Trimming took off 3 bases at V and 2 bases at J, with 10 bases between the two ends. CDR3 length: 13 residues.